The sample holds many counts of the clone carrying this TCR beta chain. The data originate from a study of molecular identifiers for immune sequencing clone quantification. Using a CD8+CD4-CCR7+CD45RA+ phenotype, naive CD8 T cells were sorted. V was pared by 6 bases and J by 0 bases, with 8 bases of the junction left unmatched. From germline, CDR1 is SNHLY and CDR2 FYNNEI. The CDR3 spans 16 residues. Making the bulk TCR libraries relied on previously described methods and listed TCR primers. TCRdb ran MiXCR on the PCR reads and lists one entry per CDR3 protein. The sample comprises approximately 550,000 distinct CDR3 sequences, about a fifth of which are singletons, and 0.7% to 0.95% rests with the top ten.

The gene calls are TRBV2 and TRBJ2-3; 8 bases align to TRBD2. The TCR sequence derives from a human donor in good health. Some libraries in this study had Jurkat cell RNA spiked in. The sequenced sample was naive CD8+ T cells from blood, with Jurkat cell RNA spiked in. As to subset: FACS-sorted CD8+CD4-CCR7+CD45RA+ naive T cells. The CDR3 nucleotides are TGTGCCAGCAGCGGAATACTAGCGGAAAGCACAGATACGCAGTATTTT. Its protein product is CASSGILAESTDTQYF.